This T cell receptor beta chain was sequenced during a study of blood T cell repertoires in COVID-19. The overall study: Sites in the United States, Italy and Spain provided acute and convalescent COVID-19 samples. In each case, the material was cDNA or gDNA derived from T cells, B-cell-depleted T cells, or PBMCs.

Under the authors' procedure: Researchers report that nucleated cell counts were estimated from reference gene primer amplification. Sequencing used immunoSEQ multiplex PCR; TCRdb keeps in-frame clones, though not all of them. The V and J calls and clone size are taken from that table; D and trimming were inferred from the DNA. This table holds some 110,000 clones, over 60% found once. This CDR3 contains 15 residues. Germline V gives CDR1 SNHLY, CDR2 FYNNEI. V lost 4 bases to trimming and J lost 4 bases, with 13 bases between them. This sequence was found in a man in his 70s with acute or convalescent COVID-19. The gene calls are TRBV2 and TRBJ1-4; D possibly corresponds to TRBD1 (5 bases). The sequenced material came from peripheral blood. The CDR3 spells CASSARESLNEKLFF. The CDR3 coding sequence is TGTGCCAGCAGTGCCAGGGAAAGTCTTAATGAAAAACTGTTTTTT.